The 3 T cell receptor beta chains listed next were all sequenced from one sample in a study of T cell repertoires in cytomegalovirus infection. Each CDR3 protein is one row after TCRdb ran MiXCR on the reads. The repertoire holds approximately 630,000 distinct CDR3 sequences, roughly 24% seen once, with around 7.6% in the top ten. Sequences were obtained from CD8+ T cells from PBMCs. The receptor source for this set is a human donor in good health (CMV status not recorded). Some clones in this sample may be carry-over from other donors' samples.

This clonotype was picked up many times. This may arise from a read error, as a much more abundant clone is one base away. The chain is built from TRBV7-9 and TRBJ1-1; no clear D gene. CDR1 is SEHNR and CDR2 is FQNEAQ in the germline V gene (reference sequence). V was trimmed by 1 base and J by 7 bases, leaving 7 bases between them. The CDR3 is 12 residues long. The CDR3 DNA is TGTGCCAGCAGCTTAGTTGGCAGTGAAGCTTTCTTT. Translated, it gives CASSLVGSEAFF. Complete variable domain (other parts from reference TRBV7-9 and TRBJ1-1): DTGVSQNPRHKITKRGQNVTFRCDPISEHNRLYWYRQTLGQGPEFLTYFQNEAQLEKSRLLSDRFSAERPKGSFSTLEIQRTEQGDSAMYLCASSLVGSEAFFGQGTRLTVV.

This clonotype was detected a few times. This chain connects TRBV7-9 to TRBJ1-1; TRBD1 is a possible D gene (6 bases). CDR3 length: 15 residues. Germline lookup yields CDR1 SEHNR and CDR2 FQNEAQ (reference sequence). V was clipped by 5 bases and J by 5 bases, with 18 bases between them. CDR3: CASSLIDRRGTEAFF. The CDR3 DNA reads as TGTGCCAGCAGCCTGATCGACAGGCGAGGGACTGAAGCTTTCTTT.

This clonotype appeared a few times. V usage is TRBV4-1 and J usage is TRBJ2-2; D perhaps matches TRBD1 (6 bases). CDR1 and CDR2 (germline): MGHRA, YSYEKL. The V gene lost 7 bases and the J gene lost 5 bases, with 23 bases spanning the gap. CDR3 length equals 17 residues. The CDR3 loop is CASNGLGAARGTGELFF. CDR3 nucleotide sequence: TGCGCCAGCAACGGCCTAGGTGCAGCGAGGGGGACCGGGGAGCTGTTTTTT.